Reported below is one TCR beta chain. The antigen is undetermined. The data derive from a study of CD8 T cells in ankylosing spondylitis. Quantitative molecular-barcoded 5'-RACE generated the TCR beta libraries. TCRdb redid the calling of the 5' RACE reads with MiXCR, one entry per CDR3 protein. This table has 800,000 to 900,000 distinct CDR3 sequences, approximately 12% appearing once. Germline lookup yields CDR1 SGHDT and CDR2 YYEEEE. The CDR3 is 15 amino acids. V was pared by 3 bases and J by 3 bases, with 15 bases between. General observations from the study: Clones tied to disease were said to be significantly enriched in matched ankylosing spondylitis synovial fluid. Clones linked to the disease showed a CD8+ phenotype. They occurred at relatively low frequencies in peripheral blood. Earlier authors reported some of these motif variants in reactive arthritis synovial fluid and blood. Blood of patients with ankylosing spondylitis appeared to be characterized by a TCR beta motif of eight or nine highly homologous variants.

This clonotype originated in a male donor with ankylosing spondylitis. Sample: blood, either unsorted or a sorted T cell fraction (not recorded which). The J gene is TRBJ1-1, the V gene TRBV5-6; tentative D call: TRBD1 (5 bases). CDR3 amino acids: CASSYWGRFYTEAFF. In nucleotides, the CDR3 is TGTGCCAGCAGCTACTGGGGACGGTTTTACACTGAAGCTTTCTTT.